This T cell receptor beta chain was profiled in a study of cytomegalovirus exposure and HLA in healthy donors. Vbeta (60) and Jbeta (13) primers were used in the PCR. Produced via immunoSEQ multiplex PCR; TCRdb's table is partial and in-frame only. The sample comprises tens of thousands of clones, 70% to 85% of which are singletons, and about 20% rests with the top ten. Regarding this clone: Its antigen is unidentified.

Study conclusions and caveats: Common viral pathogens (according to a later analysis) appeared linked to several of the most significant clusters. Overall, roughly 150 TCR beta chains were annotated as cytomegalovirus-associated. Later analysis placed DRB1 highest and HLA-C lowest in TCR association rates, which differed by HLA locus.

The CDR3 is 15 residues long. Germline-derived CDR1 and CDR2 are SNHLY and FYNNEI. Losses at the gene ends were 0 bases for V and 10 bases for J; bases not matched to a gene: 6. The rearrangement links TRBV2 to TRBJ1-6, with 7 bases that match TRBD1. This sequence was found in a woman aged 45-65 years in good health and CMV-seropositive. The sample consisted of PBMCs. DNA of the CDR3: TGTGCCAGCAGTGAAGCCGGGACAGTCACATCACCCCTCCACTTT. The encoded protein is CASSEAGTVTSPLHF.